There are a few counts of the clone carrying this T cell receptor (beta chain). Its target is not known. The entry originates in a study of human T cells and chemical hapten exposure. Study findings and constraints: Unchanged with DPC sensitization were TCRs above 1 in 1000 frequency. Relative to control repertoires, expanded TCRs gave rise to significantly more large CDR3 similarity clusters.

Losses at the gene ends were 0 bases for V and 0 bases for J; bases not matched to a gene: 17. The germline CDR1 and CDR2 sequences are SGDLS and YYNGEE. The CDR3 extends over 20 amino acids. Library construction involved attaching unique molecular identifiers to individual cDNA molecules, which allowed quantitative, reproducible TCR counting. Each CDR3 protein gets one entry after TCRdb re-called the RACE reads with MiXCR. The table lists fewer than 140,000 distinct CDR3 sequences, about 12% of them singletons, with 1.6% in the top ten. Time point defined: pre-sensitization, week 0. Treatment defined: therapeutic diphenylcyclopropenone sensitization with weekly scalp DPC. Unseparated into fractions, whole blood served as the source from which total RNA was extracted.

The chain combines TRBV9 with TRBJ2-5, with 7 bases aligning to TRBD2. Material: whole blood, obtained in connection with sensitization to the hapten diphenylcyclopropenone (DPC). This TCR was sampled from a woman aged 50 to 60 with alopecia areata. Some clones in this sample may be carry-over from other donors' samples. The CDR3, as DNA: TGTGCCAGCAGCGTAGCTCGCGACAAGGTCGGGGGGTTGTACCAAGAGACCCAGTACTTC. It translates to CASSVARDKVGGLYQETQYF.